This is a list of T cell receptor beta chains from one sample in a study of T-cell reconstitution after alpha-beta-depleted transplantation in children. One entry per CDR3 protein results from TCRdb running MiXCR on the PCR reads. The repertoire holds approximately 99,000 distinct CDR3 sequences, approximately 6.6% seen once, with around 23% in the top ten. Sequences were derived from PBMCs, mostly from graft donor cells, sampled 360 days after TCRalphabeta/CD19-depleted stem cell transplant. The receptors derive from a male patient under 10 years old who had a stem cell transplant for acute lymphoblastic leukemia, so the T cells may come from the graft donor. CDR3s include the opening cysteine and the closing phenylalanine or tryptophan. D genes are given only for firm matches. The size field reads how often the clone was seen (once, few, many) or a class if it is expanded.

d_gene: TRBD2
v_gene: TRBV3-1
j_gene: TRBJ2-1
abundance: many
CDR3nt: TGTGCCAGCAGTTCCATCGGGACTAATAATGAGCAGTTCTTC
CDR3aa: CASSSIGTNNEQFF

d_gene: -
v_gene: TRBV28
j_gene: TRBJ2-3
abundance: many
CDR3nt: TGTGCCAGCAGTCCTAGGGGCACAGATACGCAGTATTTT
CDR3aa: CASSPRGTDTQYF

d_gene: TRBD1
v_gene: TRBV10-3
j_gene: TRBJ2-6
abundance: many
CDR3nt: TGTGCCATCACCGGCACAGGGGCTGGGGCCAACGTCCTGACTTTC
CDR3aa: CAITGTGAGANVLTF

d_gene: -
v_gene: TRBV28
j_gene: TRBJ2-3
abundance: many
CDR3nt: TGTGCCAGCTTTGCCAGGGCTAGCACAGATACGCAGTATTTT
CDR3aa: CASFARASTDTQYF

d_gene: -
v_gene: TRBV5-6
j_gene: TRBJ2-7
abundance: many
CDR3nt: TGTGCCAGCAGCTTCCAGGGGGGTGGAGGCGAGCAGTACTTC
CDR3aa: CASSFQGGGGEQYF

d_gene: -
v_gene: TRBV10-3
j_gene: TRBJ2-2
abundance: many
CDR3nt: TGTGCCATCACGGTTAACACCGGGGAGCTGTTTTTT
CDR3aa: CAITVNTGELFF

d_gene: -
v_gene: TRBV7-9
j_gene: TRBJ2-4
abundance: many
CDR3nt: TGTGCCAGCAGCTTAGAGCATACTCAAAACATTCAGTACTTC
CDR3aa: CASSLEHTQNIQYF

d_gene: -
v_gene: TRBV10-3
j_gene: TRBJ2-2
abundance: many
CDR3nt: TGTGCCATCAAACTTACACCCGCGAACACCGGGGAGCTGTTTTTT
CDR3aa: CAIKLTPANTGELFF

d_gene: -
v_gene: TRBV28
j_gene: TRBJ2-5
abundance: many
CDR3nt: TGTGCCAGCAGCACTCAGGGGCGGTGGGAGACCCAGTACTTC
CDR3aa: CASSTQGRWETQYF

d_gene: -
v_gene: TRBV4-3
j_gene: TRBJ1-1
abundance: many
CDR3nt: TGCGCCAGCAGCCAAGGGCTTTCGAACACTGAAGCTTTCTTT
CDR3aa: CASSQGLSNTEAFF

d_gene: -
v_gene: TRBV28
j_gene: TRBJ1-1
abundance: many
CDR3nt: TGTGCCAGCAGCGAGACAGATTCCCTGAACACTGAAGCTTTCTTT
CDR3aa: CASSETDSLNTEAFF

d_gene: -
v_gene: TRBV7-8
j_gene: TRBJ1-4
abundance: many
CDR3nt: TGTGCCAGCAGCTTACACACGGACCCTGATGAAAAACTGTTTTTT
CDR3aa: CASSLHTDPDEKLFF

d_gene: TRBD2
v_gene: TRBV4-2
j_gene: TRBJ2-3
abundance: many
CDR3nt: TGTGCCAGCAGCCAAGATAGGGCGGGAGGTACAGATACGCAGTATTTT
CDR3aa: CASSQDRAGGTDTQYF

d_gene: -
v_gene: TRBV6-2/TRBV6-3
j_gene: TRBJ2-5
abundance: few
CDR3nt: TGTGCCAGCAGTTACGTCGAGACCCAGTACTTC
CDR3aa: CASSYVETQYF